Described below is a single T cell receptor beta chain sequence and its context. The clone's antigen remains unknown. No much larger clone is present one base from it, and per-base qualities are unavailable. The trial excluded patients who had a history of autoimmune disease or were on systemic immunosuppression. Peripheral blood for TCR sequencing was collected from all dose cohorts at baseline, on cycle 4 day 1, and on cycle 7 day 1. The samples were drawn from a first-in-human, open-label, multicenter phase I dose-escalation trial of ivuxolimab. Adults with locally advanced or metastatic melanoma, renal cell carcinoma, hepatocellular carcinoma or head and neck squamous cell carcinoma were enrolled in the trial. CD4+ and CD8+ T cells were sorted separately from peripheral blood before TCR sequencing. The germline V gene yields MDHEN for CDR1 and SYDVKM for CDR2. V is reduced by 9 bases and J by 0 bases, leaving a spacing of 6 bases between them. Including cysteine and phenylalanine, the CDR3 has 12 amino acids. CDR3 DNA is the only sequence kept; it has 36 bases, read in frame from the first base.

The data are from a study of OX40 agonist ivuxolimab in advanced cancers. Regarding the research as a whole: Ivuxolimab was a fully human IgG2 agonistic monoclonal antibody targeting the costimulatory receptor OX40 (CD134). Prior anti-PD-1, anti-PD-L1 or anti-CTLA-4 therapy was permitted, and approximately 41% of dose-escalation patients had received checkpoint inhibitors. Intravenous ivuxolimab was administered to patients every 2 weeks at six dose levels: 0.01, 0.1, 0.3, 1.5, 3 and 10 mg/kg. Peripheral TCRbeta sequencing was intended to test whether TCR sequence diversity was altered and clonal T-cell expansion was caused by ivuxolimab. Of the 50 to 55 patients in dose escalation, about 20 had hepatocellular carcinoma, some 15 had melanoma, 9 had renal cell carcinoma and 9 had head and neck cancer. The monotherapy dose-escalation portion (N of about 50 patients) of the phase I ivuxolimab trial is reported in the paper. In the dose-escalation cohort, nearly 85% of patients were male, and the mean age was 60 years with a range of roughly 20 to 85. Partial responses occurred in three dose-escalation patients: two with cutaneous melanoma and one with hepatocellular carcinoma.

Genomic DNA was extracted from sorted cells for sequencing of the TCRbeta CDR3 region. The immunoSEQ Assay was used for sequencing of TCRbeta CDR3 regions. TCRdb retrieved this table from immuneACCESS and kept in-frame rearrangements only. Not all clones are present; in checked studies, unresolved V genes account for under half, and no reason is known for the remainder. Within this sample are roughly 25,000 clones, with over 70% of them counted one time only. The biggest ten clones account for about 2% of the sample. Results and caveats for the whole study, not just this receptor: Low levels of normalized T-cell clonal expansion were also seen in some nonresponding patients. Antigen specificity was not determined for the clonally expanded peripheral T cells. At doses from 0.1 to 3.0 mg/kg, clonal expansion was seen in both CD4+ and CD8+ blood T cells between baseline and week 6. In partial responders in the 0.1-3.0 mg/kg groups, normalized peripheral clonal expansion was found to be among the lowest, especially among CD8+ T cells. On average, CD8+ T cells showed more expanded clones than CD4+ T cells after ivuxolimab.

Sequencing was performed on CD4+ or CD8+ T cells sorted from blood, taken in a trial of the OX40 agonist ivuxolimab. The sequence joins TRBV28 to TRBJ1-5, with an unclear D gene assignment. The TCR was taken from an adult with an advanced solid tumor such as melanoma, head and neck, liver or kidney cancer. The bases are TGTGCCAGTAGGGATAGCAATCAGCCCCAGCATTTT. Its amino acids are CASRDSNQPQHF.